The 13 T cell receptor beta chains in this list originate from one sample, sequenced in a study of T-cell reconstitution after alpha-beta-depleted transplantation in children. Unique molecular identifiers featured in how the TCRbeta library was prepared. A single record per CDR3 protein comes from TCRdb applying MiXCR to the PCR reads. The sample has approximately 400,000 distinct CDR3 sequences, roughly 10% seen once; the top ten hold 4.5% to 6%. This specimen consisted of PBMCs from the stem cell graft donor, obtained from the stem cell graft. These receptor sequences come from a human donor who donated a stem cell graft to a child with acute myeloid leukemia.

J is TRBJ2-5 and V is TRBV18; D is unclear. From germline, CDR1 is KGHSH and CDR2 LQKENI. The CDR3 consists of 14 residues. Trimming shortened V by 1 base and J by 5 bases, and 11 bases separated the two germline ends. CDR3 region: CASSPLLGQETQYF. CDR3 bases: TGTGCCAGCTCACCACTCCTTGGGCAGGAGACCCAGTACTTC. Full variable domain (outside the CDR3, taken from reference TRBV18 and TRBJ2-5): NAGVMQNPRHLVRRRGQEARLRCSPMKGHSHVYWYRQLPEEGLKFMVYLQKENIIDESGMPKERFSAEFPKEGPSILRIQQVVRGDSAAYFCASSPLLGQETQYFGPGTRLLVL.

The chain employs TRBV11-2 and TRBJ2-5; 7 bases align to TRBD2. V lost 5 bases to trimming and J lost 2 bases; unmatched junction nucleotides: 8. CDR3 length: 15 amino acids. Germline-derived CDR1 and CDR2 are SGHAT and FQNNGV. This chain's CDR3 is CASSPLNGGQETQYF. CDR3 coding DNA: TGTGCCAGCAGCCCACTCAACGGGGGGCAAGAGACCCAGTACTTC. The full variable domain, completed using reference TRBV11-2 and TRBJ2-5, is EAGVAQSPRYKIIEKRQSVAFWCNPISGHATLYWYQQILGQGPKLLIQFQNNGVVDDSQLPKDRFSAERLKGVDSTLKIQPAKLEDSAVYLCASSPLNGGQETQYFGPGTRLLVL.

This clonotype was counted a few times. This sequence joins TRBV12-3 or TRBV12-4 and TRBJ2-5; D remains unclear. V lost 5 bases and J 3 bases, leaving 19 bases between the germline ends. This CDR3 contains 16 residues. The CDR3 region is CASSLLPIVGEETQYF. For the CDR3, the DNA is TGTGCCAGCAGTCTACTCCCTATAGTGGGTGAAGAGACCCAGTACTTC.

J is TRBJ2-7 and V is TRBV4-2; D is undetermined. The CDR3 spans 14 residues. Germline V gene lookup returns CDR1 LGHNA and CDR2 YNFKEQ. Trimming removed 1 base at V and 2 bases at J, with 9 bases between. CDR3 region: CASSQGFGPYEQYF. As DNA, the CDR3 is TGTGCCAGCAGCCAAGGGTTCGGCCCCTACGAGCAGTACTTC.

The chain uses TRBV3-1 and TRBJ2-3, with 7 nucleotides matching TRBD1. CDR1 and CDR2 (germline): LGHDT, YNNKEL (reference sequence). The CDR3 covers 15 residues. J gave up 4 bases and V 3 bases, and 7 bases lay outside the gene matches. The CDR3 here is CASSQETGKADTQYF. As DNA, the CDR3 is TGTGCCAGCAGCCAGGAGACAGGGAAGGCAGATACGCAGTATTTT.

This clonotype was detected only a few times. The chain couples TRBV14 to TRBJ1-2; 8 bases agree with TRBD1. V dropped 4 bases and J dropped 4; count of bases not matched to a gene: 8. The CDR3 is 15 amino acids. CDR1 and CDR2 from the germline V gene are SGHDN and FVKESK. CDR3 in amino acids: CASSPRGTGGYGYTF. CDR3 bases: TGTGCCAGCAGCCCGCGGGGGACAGGAGGCTATGGCTACACCTTC.

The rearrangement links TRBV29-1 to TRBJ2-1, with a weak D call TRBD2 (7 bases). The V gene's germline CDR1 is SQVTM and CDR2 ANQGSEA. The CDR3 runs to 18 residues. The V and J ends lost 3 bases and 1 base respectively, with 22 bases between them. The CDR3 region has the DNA TGCAGCGTTGACGGGTTCGGAGGGGGAGGGCGGTCCTACAATGAGCAGTTCTTC. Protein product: CSVDGFGGGGRSYNEQFF.

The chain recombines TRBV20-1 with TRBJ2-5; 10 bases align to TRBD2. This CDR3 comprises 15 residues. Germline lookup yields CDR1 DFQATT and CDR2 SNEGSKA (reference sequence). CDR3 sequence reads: CSAHRGSGGQETQYF. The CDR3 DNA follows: TGCAGCGCCCATCGTGGTAGCGGGGGGCAAGAGACCCAGTACTTC.

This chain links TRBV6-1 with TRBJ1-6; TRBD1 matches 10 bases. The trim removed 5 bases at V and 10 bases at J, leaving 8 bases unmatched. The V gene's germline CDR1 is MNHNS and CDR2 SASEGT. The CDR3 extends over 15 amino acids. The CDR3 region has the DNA TGTGCCAGCAGTCCCCCGGGACAGGGGACGTCACCCCTCCACTTT. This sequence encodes CASSPPGQGTSPLHF.

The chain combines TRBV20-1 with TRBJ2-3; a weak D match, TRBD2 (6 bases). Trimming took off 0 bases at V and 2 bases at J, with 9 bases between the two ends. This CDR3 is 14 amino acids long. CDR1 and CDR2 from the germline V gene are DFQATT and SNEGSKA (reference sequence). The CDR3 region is CSAREAGLTDTQYF. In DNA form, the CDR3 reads TGCAGTGCTAGAGAAGCGGGCCTCACAGATACGCAGTATTTT.

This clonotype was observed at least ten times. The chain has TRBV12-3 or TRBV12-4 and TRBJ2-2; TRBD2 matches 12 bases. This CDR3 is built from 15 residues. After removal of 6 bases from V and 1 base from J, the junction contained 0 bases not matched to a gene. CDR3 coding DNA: TGTGCCAGCAGGGGACTAGCGGGGAACACCGGGGAGCTGTTTTTT. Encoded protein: CASRGLAGNTGELFF.

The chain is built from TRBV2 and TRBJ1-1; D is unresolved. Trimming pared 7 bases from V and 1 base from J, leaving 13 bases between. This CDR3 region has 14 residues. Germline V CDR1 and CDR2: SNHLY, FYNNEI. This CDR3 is CASILGVANTEAFF. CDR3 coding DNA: TGTGCCAGCATCTTAGGAGTCGCGAACACTGAAGCTTTCTTT. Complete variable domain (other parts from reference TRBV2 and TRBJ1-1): EPEVTQTPSHQVTQMGQEVILRCVPISNHLYFYWYRQILGQKVEFLVSFYNNEISEKSEIFDDQFSVERPDGSNFTLKIRSTKLEDSAMYFCASILGVANTEAFFGQGTRLTVV.

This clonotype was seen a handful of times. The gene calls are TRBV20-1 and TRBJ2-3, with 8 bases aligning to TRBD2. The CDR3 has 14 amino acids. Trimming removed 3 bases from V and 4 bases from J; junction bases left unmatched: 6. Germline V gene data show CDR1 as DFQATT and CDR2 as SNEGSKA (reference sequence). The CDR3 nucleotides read TGCAGTGCTAGTCAGCGGGAGCGAGCAGATACGCAGTATTTT. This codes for CSASQRERADTQYF.